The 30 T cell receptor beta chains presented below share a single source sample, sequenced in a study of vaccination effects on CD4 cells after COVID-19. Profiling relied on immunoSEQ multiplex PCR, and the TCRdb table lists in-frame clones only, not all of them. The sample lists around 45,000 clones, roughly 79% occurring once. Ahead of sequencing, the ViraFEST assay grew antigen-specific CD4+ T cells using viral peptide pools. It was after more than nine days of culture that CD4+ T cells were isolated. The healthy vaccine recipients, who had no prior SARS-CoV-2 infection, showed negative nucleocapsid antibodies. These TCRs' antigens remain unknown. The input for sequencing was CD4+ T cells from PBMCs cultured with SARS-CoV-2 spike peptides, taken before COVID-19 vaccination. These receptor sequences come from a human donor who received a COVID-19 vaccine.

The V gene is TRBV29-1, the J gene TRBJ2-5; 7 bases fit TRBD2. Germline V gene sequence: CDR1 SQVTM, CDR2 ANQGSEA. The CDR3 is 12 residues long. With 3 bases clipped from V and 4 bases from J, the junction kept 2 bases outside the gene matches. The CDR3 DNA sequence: TGCAGCGTTGATCGGGGGGTAGAGACCCAGTACTTC. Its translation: CSVDRGVETQYF.

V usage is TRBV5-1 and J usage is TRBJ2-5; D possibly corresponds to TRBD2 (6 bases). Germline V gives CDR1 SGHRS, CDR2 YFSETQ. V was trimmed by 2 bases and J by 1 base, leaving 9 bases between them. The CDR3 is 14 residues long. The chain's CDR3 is CASSFGGAQETQYF. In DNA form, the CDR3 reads TGCGCCAGCAGCTTCGGAGGGGCCCAAGAGACCCAGTACTTC.

DNA for the CDR3: TGTGCCAGTAGTAACGGCGGGACAGGGACTGAAGCTTTCTTT. It translates to CASSNGGTGTEAFF. The chain uses TRBV19 and TRBJ1-1; 9 bases agree with TRBD1. This CDR3 spans 14 amino acids. Trimming cost V 4 bases and J 5 bases; bases outside gene matches: 5. Germline lookup yields CDR1 LNHDA and CDR2 SQIVND (reference sequence).

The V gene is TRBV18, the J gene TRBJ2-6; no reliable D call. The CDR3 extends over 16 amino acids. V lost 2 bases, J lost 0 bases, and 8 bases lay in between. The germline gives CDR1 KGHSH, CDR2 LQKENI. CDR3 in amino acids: CASSPYIASGANVLTF. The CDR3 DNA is TGTGCCAGCTCACCATATATCGCCTCTGGGGCCAACGTCCTGACTTTC.

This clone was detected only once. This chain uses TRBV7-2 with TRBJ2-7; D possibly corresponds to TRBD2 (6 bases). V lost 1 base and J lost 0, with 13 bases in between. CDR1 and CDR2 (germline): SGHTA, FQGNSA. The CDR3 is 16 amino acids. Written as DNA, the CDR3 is TGTGCCAGCAGCTTAGGTGACGGGGGAATCTCCTACGAGCAGTACGTC. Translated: CASSLGDGGISYEQYV.

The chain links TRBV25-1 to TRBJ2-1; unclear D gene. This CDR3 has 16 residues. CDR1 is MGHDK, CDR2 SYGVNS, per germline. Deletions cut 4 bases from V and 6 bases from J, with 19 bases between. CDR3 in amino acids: CASSAILSSASNEQFF. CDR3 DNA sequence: TGTGCCAGCAGTGCTATACTGTCCTCAGCAAGCAATGAGCAGTTCTTC.

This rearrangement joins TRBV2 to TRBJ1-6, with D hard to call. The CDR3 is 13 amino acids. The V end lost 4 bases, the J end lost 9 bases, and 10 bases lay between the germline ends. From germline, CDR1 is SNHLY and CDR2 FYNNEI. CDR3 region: CASSGWASSPLHF. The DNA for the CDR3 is TGTGCCAGCAGTGGCTGGGCTAGTTCACCCCTCCACTTT.

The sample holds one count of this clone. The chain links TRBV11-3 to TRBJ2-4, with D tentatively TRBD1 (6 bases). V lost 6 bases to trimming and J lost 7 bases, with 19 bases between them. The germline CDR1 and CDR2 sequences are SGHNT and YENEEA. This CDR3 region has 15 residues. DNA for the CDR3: TGTGCCAGCAGTCCAAGCTGGACAGAGAATAACATTCAGTACTTC. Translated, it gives CASSPSWTENNIQYF.

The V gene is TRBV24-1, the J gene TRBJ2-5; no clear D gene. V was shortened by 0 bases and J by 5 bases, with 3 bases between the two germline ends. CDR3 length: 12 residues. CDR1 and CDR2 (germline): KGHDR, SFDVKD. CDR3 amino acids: CATSDLRETQYF. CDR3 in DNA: TGTGCCACCAGTGATTTGAGGGAGACCCAGTACTTC.

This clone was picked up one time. The CDR3 region is CASSPRTGTGRDEQYV. For the CDR3, the DNA is TGCGCCAGCAGCCCTCGGACCGGGACAGGGCGCGACGAGCAGTACGTC. The chain couples TRBV5-1 to TRBJ2-7; TRBD1 aligns across 9 bases. CDR3 length: 16 amino acids. Per the germline V gene, CDR1 is SGHRS and CDR2 is YFSETQ. V trimming: 4 bases; J trimming: 5 bases; junction bases outside the gene matches: 13.

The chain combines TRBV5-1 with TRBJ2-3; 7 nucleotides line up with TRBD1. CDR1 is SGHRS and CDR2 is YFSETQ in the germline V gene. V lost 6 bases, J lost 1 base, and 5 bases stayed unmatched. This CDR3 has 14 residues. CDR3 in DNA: TGCGCCAGCACCAGGGGGTACGGCACAGATACGCAGTATTTT. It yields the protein CASTRGYGTDTQYF. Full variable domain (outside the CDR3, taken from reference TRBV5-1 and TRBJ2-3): KAGVTQTPRYLIKTRGQQVTLSCSPISGHRSVSWYQQTPGQGLQFLFEYFSETQRNKGNFPGRFSGRQFSNSRSEMNVSTLELGDSALYLCASTRGYGTDTQYFGPGTRLTVL.

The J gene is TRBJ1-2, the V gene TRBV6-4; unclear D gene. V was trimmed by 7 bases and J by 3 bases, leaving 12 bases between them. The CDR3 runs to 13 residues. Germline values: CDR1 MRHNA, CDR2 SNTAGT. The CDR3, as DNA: TGTGCCAGCATGGAGGGTATCGACTATGGCTACACCTTC. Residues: CASMEGIDYGYTF.

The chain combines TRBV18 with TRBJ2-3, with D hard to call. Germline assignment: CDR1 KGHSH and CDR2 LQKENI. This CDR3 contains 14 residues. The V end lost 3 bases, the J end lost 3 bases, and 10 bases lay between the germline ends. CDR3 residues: CASSPPRATDTQYF. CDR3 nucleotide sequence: TGTGCCAGCTCACCCCCCCGGGCAACAGATACGCAGTATTTT.

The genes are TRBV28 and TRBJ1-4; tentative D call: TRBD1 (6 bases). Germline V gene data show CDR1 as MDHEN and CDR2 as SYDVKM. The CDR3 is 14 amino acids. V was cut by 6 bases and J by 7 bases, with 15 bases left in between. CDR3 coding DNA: TGTGCCAGCAGCTCTGGGGGGGCGCCTGAAAAACTGTTTTTT. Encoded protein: CASSSGGAPEKLFF.

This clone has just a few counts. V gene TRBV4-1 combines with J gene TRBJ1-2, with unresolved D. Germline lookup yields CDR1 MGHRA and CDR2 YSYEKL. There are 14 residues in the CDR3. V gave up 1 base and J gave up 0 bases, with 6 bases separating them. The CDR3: CASSQAGANYGYTF. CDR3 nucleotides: TGCGCCAGCAGCCAAGCTGGAGCTAACTATGGCTACACCTTC.

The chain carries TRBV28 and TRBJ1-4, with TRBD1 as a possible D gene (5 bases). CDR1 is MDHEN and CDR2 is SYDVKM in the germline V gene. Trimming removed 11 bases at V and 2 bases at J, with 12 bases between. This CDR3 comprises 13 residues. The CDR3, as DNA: TGTGCCGCGGGGGGATTGACTAATGAAAAACTGTTTTTT. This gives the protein CAAGGLTNEKLFF.

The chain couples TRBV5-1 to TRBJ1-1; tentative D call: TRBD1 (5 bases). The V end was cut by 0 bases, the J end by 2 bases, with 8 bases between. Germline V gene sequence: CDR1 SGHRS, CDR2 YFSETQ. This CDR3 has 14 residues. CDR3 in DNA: TGCGCCAGCAGCTTGGGGGGGTTCAACACTGAAGCTTTCTTT. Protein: CASSLGGFNTEAFF.

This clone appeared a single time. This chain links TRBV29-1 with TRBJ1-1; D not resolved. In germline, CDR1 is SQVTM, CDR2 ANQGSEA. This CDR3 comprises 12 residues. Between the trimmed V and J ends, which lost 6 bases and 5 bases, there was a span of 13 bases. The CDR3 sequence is CSVRFGGTEAFF. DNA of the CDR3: TGCAGCGTGCGATTTGGTGGGACTGAAGCTTTCTTT. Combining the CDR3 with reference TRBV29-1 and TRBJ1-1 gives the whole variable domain SAVISQKPSRDICQRGTSLTIQCQVDSQVTMMFWYRQQPGQSLTLIATANQGSEATYESGFVIDKFPISRPNLTFSTLTVSNMSPEDSSIYLCSVRFGGTEAFFGQGTRLTVV.

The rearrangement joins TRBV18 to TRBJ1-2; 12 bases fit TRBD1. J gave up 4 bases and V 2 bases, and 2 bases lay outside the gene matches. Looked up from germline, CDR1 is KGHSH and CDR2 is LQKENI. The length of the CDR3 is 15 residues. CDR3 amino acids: CASSPGTGGGYGYTF. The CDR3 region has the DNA TGTGCCAGCTCACCAGGGACAGGGGGCGGCTATGGCTACACCTTC.

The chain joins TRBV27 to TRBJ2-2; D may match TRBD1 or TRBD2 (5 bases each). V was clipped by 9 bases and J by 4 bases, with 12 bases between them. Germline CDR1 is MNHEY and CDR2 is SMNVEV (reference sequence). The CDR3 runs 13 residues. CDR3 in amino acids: CASQGARTGELFF. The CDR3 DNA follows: TGTGCCAGTCAGGGAGCCCGCACCGGGGAGCTGTTTTTT.

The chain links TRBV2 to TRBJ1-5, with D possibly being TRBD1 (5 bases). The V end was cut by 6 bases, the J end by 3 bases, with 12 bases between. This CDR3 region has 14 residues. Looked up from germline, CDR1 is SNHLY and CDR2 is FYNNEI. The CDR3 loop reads CASSEQVPNQPQHF. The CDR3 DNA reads TGTGCCAGCAGCGAACAGGTTCCCAATCAGCCCCAGCATTTT.

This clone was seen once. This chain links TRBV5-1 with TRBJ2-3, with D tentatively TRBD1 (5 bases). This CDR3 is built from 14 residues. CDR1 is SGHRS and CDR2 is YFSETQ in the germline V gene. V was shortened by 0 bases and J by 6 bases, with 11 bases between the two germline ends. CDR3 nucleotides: TGCGCCAGCAGCTTGGAACGGACACCCGATACGCAGTATTTT. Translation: CASSLERTPDTQYF.

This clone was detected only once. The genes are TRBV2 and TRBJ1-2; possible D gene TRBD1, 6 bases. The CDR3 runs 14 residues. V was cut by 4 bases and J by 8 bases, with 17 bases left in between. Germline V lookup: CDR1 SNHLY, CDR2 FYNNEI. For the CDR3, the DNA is TGTGCCAGCAGTGTAACTACAGGGCTCAACGGCTACACCTTC. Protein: CASSVTTGLNGYTF.

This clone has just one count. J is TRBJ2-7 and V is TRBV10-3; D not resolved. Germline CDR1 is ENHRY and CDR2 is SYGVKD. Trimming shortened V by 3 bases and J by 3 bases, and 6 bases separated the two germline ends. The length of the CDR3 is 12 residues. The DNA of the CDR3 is TGTGCCATCAGTGAACGGAACTACGAGCAGTACGTC. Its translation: CAISERNYEQYV.

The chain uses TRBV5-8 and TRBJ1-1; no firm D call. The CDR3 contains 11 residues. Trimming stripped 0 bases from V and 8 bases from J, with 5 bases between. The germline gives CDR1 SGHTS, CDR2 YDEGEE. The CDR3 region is CASSLEREAFF. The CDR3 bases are TGTGCCAGCAGCTTGGAGAGAGAAGCTTTCTTT. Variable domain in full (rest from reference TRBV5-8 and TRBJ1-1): EAGVTQSPTHLIKTRGQQATLRCSPISGHTSVYWYQQALGLGLQFLLWYDEGEERNRGNFPPRFSGRQFPNYSSELNVNALELEDSALYLCASSLEREAFFGQGTRLTVV.

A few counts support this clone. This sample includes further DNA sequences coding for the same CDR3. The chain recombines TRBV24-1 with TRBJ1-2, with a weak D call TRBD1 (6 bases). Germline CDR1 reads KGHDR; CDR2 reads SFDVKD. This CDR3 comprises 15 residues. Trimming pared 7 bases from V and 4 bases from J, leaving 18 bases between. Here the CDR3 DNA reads TGTGCCACCAGCGATCCCAGGACAGATATCTATGGCTACACCTTC. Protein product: CATSDPRTDIYGYTF.

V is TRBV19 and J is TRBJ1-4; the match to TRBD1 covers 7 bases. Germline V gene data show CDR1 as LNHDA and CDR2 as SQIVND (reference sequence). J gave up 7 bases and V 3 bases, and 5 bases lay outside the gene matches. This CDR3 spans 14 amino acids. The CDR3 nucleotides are TGTGCCAGTAGTATTGGACAGGTCGGTGAAAAACTGTTTTTT. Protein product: CASSIGQVGEKLFF.

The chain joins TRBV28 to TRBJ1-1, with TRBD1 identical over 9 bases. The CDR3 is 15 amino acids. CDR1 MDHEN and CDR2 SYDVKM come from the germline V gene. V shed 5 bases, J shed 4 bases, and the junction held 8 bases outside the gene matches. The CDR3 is CASSTPQGARTEAFF. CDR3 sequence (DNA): TGTGCCAGCAGTACTCCACAGGGGGCGCGCACTGAAGCTTTCTTT.

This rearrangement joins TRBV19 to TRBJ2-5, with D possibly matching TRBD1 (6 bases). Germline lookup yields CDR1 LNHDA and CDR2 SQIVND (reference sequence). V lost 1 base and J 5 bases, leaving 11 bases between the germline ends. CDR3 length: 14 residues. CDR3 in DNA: TGTGCCAGTAGTATAGGGGGGCGAGGGGAGACCCAGTACTTC. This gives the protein CASSIGGRGETQYF. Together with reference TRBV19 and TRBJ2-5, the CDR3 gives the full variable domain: DGGITQSPKYLFRKEGQNVTLSCEQNLNHDAMYWYRQDPGQGLRLIYYSQIVNDFQKGDIAEGYSVSREKKESFPLTVTSAQKNPTAFYLCASSIGGRGETQYFGPGTRLLVL.

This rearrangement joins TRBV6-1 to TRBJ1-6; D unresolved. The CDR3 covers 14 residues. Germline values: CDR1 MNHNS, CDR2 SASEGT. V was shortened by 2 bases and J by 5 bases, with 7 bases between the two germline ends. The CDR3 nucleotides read TGTGCCAGCAGTGAACAGAACCATAATTCACCCCTCCACTTT. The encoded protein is CASSEQNHNSPLHF.